Following are 27 T cell receptor beta chains from one sample sequenced in a study of Ad26.COV2.S vaccination and SARS-CoV-2 variants. Treatment specified: approximately 18 received Ad26.COV2.S at low or high dose, single or two shots; 5 received placebo; per-sample allocation not given. Day 63 following the first vaccine or placebo injection was when the samples were taken. Data came from immunoSEQ multiplex PCR; TCRdb stores just in-frame clones and leaves some out. The profile shows about 330,000 clones, roughly nine tenths of them singletons. Here the sequenced sample was peripheral blood, taken in a trial of Ad26.COV2.S vaccine versus placebo. The receptors here all came from a person aged 18-65 years who received the Ad26.COV2.S COVID-19 vaccine or a placebo.

The chain joins TRBV18 to TRBJ2-1; 10 bases map to TRBD2. Trimming at V came to 0 bases and at J to 0 bases, leaving 5 bases not matched to a gene. The CDR3 totals 18 residues. Germline CDR1 KGHSH, CDR2 LQKENI. As DNA, the CDR3 is TGTGCCAGCTCACCACCCAGCGGGAGGGCCAGCTCCTACAATGAGCAGTTCTTC. Its protein is CASSPPSGRASSYNEQFF.

V gene TRBV19 combines with J gene TRBJ2-3; 10 bases fit TRBD2. V was pared by 5 bases and J by 5 bases, with 7 bases of the junction left unmatched. CDR3 length: 15 residues. Germline loops: CDR1 LNHDA, CDR2 SQIVND (reference sequence). The CDR3 nucleotides are TGTGCCAGTAGTCCCCCGGCTAGCGGGAGAGATACGCAGTATTTT. Translating it yields CASSPPASGRDTQYF.

The DNA of the CDR3 is TGTGCCAGCAGCCCCGGACTATATGGGACCCTTAAACTAGAAGAGACCCAGTACTTC. Its translation is CASSPGLYGTLKLEETQYF. The chain uses TRBV7-7 and TRBJ2-5, with a tentative D call TRBD2 (6 bases). This CDR3 has 19 residues. Trimming took off 5 bases at V and 3 bases at J, with 28 bases between the two ends. CDR1 is SSHAT and CDR2 is FNYEAQ in the germline V gene (reference sequence).

This rearrangement joins TRBV29-1 to TRBJ1-1; D is perhaps TRBD1 (5 bases). The CDR3 is 14 amino acids. V lost 4 bases, J lost 3 bases, and 15 bases lay in between. The germline V gene encodes CDR1 SQVTM and CDR2 ANQGSEA. This CDR3 reads CSVAGVSYYTEAFF. CDR3 sequence (DNA): TGCAGCGTTGCGGGGGTATCCTACTACACTGAAGCTTTCTTT. The full variable domain, in which reference TRBV29-1 and TRBJ1-1 provide the parts outside the CDR3, is SAVISQKPSRDICQRGTSLTIQCQVDSQVTMMFWYRQQPGQSLTLIATANQGSEATYESGFVIDKFPISRPNLTFSTLTVSNMSPEDSSIYLCSVAGVSYYTEAFFGQGTRLTVV.

This clone was counted only a few times. The chain combines TRBV11-2 with TRBJ2-2; a possible D gene is TRBD2 (5 bases). The V end was cut by 2 bases, the J end by 5 bases, with 21 bases between. The CDR3 runs 18 residues. The germline V gene has CDR1 SGHAT and CDR2 FQNNGV. CDR3 amino acids: CASSLPRRWRKLTGELFF. The CDR3 DNA reads TGTGCCAGCAGCTTACCTCGGAGGTGGCGGAAGCTAACCGGGGAGCTGTTTTTT. Full variable domain (remainder filled in from reference TRBV11-2 and TRBJ2-2): EAGVAQSPRYKIIEKRQSVAFWCNPISGHATLYWYQQILGQGPKLLIQFQNNGVVDDSQLPKDRFSAERLKGVDSTLKIQPAKLEDSAVYLCASSLPRRWRKLTGELFFGEGSRLTVL.

A single count supports this clone. The gene calls are TRBV4-2 and TRBJ1-2; 7 bases match TRBD1. V lost 1 base to trimming and J lost 2 bases; unmatched junction nucleotides: 4. The CDR3 has 15 residues. CDR1 and CDR2 (germline): LGHNA, YNFKEQ. The CDR3 DNA reads TGTGCCAGCAGCCAAGGTTGGGACAGCAACTATGGCTACACCTTC. It encodes CASSQGWDSNYGYTF.

The rearrangement links TRBV5-3 to TRBJ2-5; TRBD1 or TRBD2 may be the D gene (5 bases each). TRBV5-3 belongs to the ORF category, with a function that is uncertain. V lost 5 bases to trimming and J lost 3 bases, with 14 bases between them. The CDR3 covers 14 residues. The CDR3 bases are TGTGCCAGAAGGGGGGAAGGGGCAGAAGAGACCCAGTACTTC. Amino acids: CARRGEGAEETQYF.

As regards this clone: One junction end disagrees with the germline gene, perhaps due to a read error. CDR3 amino acids: CASSLSPTTAWAF. The DNA of the CDR3 is TGTGCCAGCAGTTTATCACCGACCACAGCCTGGGCCTTT. V is TRBV12-3 or TRBV12-4 and J is TRBJ1-1, with D uncertain. This CDR3 spans 13 amino acids.

The V gene is TRBV15, the J gene TRBJ1-1, with a possible D match to TRBD1 (6 bases). CDR1 is LNHNV and CDR2 is YYDKDF in the germline V gene (reference sequence). Between the trimmed V and J ends, which lost 2 bases and 0 bases, there was a span of 13 bases. This CDR3 is 16 amino acids long. The CDR3 DNA reads TGTGCCACCAGCAGACTAAGGACAGACATGAACACTGAAGCTTTCTTT. Amino acid sequence: CATSRLRTDMNTEAFF.

The rearrangement links TRBV6-2 or TRBV6-3 to TRBJ2-5; the match to TRBD2 covers 11 bases. V was pared by 2 bases and J by 4 bases, with 9 bases of the junction left unmatched. This CDR3 has 17 residues. Per the germline V gene, CDR1 is MNHEY and CDR2 is SVGEGT. CDR3 residues: CASSYTTSGNPGETQYF. The CDR3 bases are TGTGCCAGCAGTTACACGACTAGCGGGAACCCGGGAGAGACCCAGTACTTC.

The chain links TRBV6-5 to TRBJ2-7; D call uncertain. Germline V gene data show CDR1 as MNHEY and CDR2 as SVGAGI. Trimming took 2 bases from V and 3 from J, leaving 17 bases between them. The CDR3 sequence is 16 residues long. CDR3 nucleotides: TGTGCCAGCAGTTACCTCGGTCGGGTCCCGCTCTACGAGCAGTACTTC. Translation gives CASSYLGRVPLYEQYF.

The gene calls are TRBV7-3 and TRBJ2-1; D is possibly TRBD1 (5 bases). CDR3 size: 17 residues. Germline V gene data show CDR1 as SGHTA and CDR2 as FQGTGA. Deletions cut 1 base from V and 5 bases from J, with 18 bases between. The CDR3 loop is CASSLRAVGLGDNEQFF. CDR3 in DNA: TGTGCCAGCAGCTTAAGGGCCGTGGGGCTAGGAGACAATGAGCAGTTCTTC.

The V gene is TRBV28, the J gene TRBJ1-1, with D perhaps TRBD1 (5 bases). V was cut by 4 bases and J by 8 bases, with 14 bases left in between. Germline CDR1 MDHEN, CDR2 SYDVKM. The CDR3 sequence is 13 residues long. The CDR3 reads CASSSTGTGEAFF. Here the CDR3 DNA reads TGTGCCAGCAGTTCCACCGGGACGGGGGAAGCTTTCTTT.

The chain couples TRBV30 to TRBJ1-4; the D gene is possibly TRBD1 (5 bases). V was trimmed by 3 bases and J by 5 bases, leaving 16 bases between them. Looked up from germline, CDR1 is GTSNPN and CDR2 is SVGIG (reference sequence). CDR3 length: 15 amino acids. The CDR3 sequence: CAWRSSGGKNEKLFF. DNA of the CDR3: TGTGCCTGGAGATCCTCGGGGGGGAAGAATGAAAAACTGTTTTTT.

The rearrangement links TRBV7-2 to TRBJ1-1; D ambiguous. Trimming left V 5 bases short and J 2 bases short, with 9 bases between. Germline CDR1 and CDR2: SGHTA and FQGNSA. The CDR3 consists of 13 residues. The CDR3 loop reads CASSARINTEAFF. The CDR3 nucleotides are TGTGCCAGCAGCGCCAGAATTAACACTGAAGCTTTCTTT.

This clone has just one count. The rearrangement joins TRBV6-6 to TRBJ2-1; the D gene is possibly TRBD2 (6 bases). The germline V and J ends were trimmed by 2 bases and 15 bases, with 11 bases remaining between them. The CDR3 runs to 11 residues. Germline CDR1 is MNHNY and CDR2 is SVGAGI (reference sequence). This CDR3 reads CASSYPAGTFF. DNA of the CDR3: TGTGCCAGCAGTTACCCCGCGGGGACGTTCTTC.

This sequence joins TRBV15 and TRBJ2-2; the D gene is possibly TRBD1 (5 bases). Germline V lookup: CDR1 LNHNV, CDR2 YYDKDF (reference sequence). Trimming pared 4 bases from V and 0 bases from J, leaving 12 bases between. CDR3 length: 16 amino acids. The CDR3 loop is CATSTEGVANTGELFF. The DNA of the CDR3 is TGTGCCACCAGCACCGAAGGGGTTGCGAACACCGGGGAGCTGTTTTTT.

This clone was observed a single time. The chain links TRBV7-2 to TRBJ1-1; no reliable D call. The CDR3 totals 15 residues. V was trimmed by 1 base and J by 1 base, leaving 10 bases between them. CDR1 is SGHTA and CDR2 is FQGNSA in the germline V gene. The DNA for the CDR3 is TGTGCCAGCAGCTTAGTGGCAGGTGGGAACACTGAAGCTTTCTTT. Protein product: CASSLVAGGNTEAFF. Together with reference TRBV7-2 and TRBJ1-1, the CDR3 gives the full variable domain: GAGVSQSPSNKVTEKGKDVELRCDPISGHTALYWYRQSLGQGLEFLIYFQGNSAPDKSGLPSDRFSAERTGGSVSTLTIQRTQQEDSAVYLCASSLVAGGNTEAFFGQGTRLTVV.

The rearrangement uses TRBV19 and TRBJ1-2; D is unresolved. V was shortened by 8 bases and J by 8 bases, with 15 bases between the two germline ends. The CDR3 spans 12 residues. The germline gives CDR1 LNHDA, CDR2 SQIVND (reference sequence). The CDR3 DNA is TGTGCCAGTTCCCCGATGGGGTTGGGCTACACCTTC. Protein sequence: CASSPMGLGYTF. The full variable domain, its missing parts supplied by reference TRBV19 and TRBJ1-2, is DGGITQSPKYLFRKEGQNVTLSCEQNLNHDAMYWYRQDPGQGLRLIYYSQIVNDFQKGDIAEGYSVSREKKESFPLTVTSAQKNPTAFYLCASSPMGLGYTFGSGTRLTVV.

The chain employs TRBV15 and TRBJ2-2; TRBD2 agrees at 13 bases. V trimming: 0 bases; J trimming: 3 bases; junction bases outside the gene matches: 7. Germline values: CDR1 LNHNV, CDR2 YYDKDF (reference sequence). CDR3 size: 19 residues. In nucleotides, the CDR3 is TGTGCCACCAGCAGAGATCCAAAGACTAGCGGGAGGCACACCGGGGAGCTGTTTTTT. Protein sequence: CATSRDPKTSGRHTGELFF.

The rearrangement joins TRBV19 to TRBJ1-5; no reliable D call. Trimming took off 7 bases at V and 0 bases at J, with 10 bases between the two ends. The CDR3 contains 14 residues. Germline CDR1 and CDR2: LNHDA and SQIVND (reference sequence). CDR3 bases: TGTGCCAGTAAGAAAACAAATAGCAATCAGCCCCAGCATTTT. As protein: CASKKTNSNQPQHF.

This rearrangement joins TRBV7-9 to TRBJ1-1; D gene ambiguous. CDR3 length equals 15 residues. V lost 5 bases and J lost 3, with 16 bases in between. The germline CDR1 and CDR2 sequences are SEHNR and FQNEAQ (reference sequence). The CDR3 loop is CASSLPTGRYTEAFF. CDR3 bases: TGTGCCAGCAGCCTTCCGACCGGACGATACACTGAAGCTTTCTTT.

This clone was observed a single time. V gene TRBV5-1 combines with J gene TRBJ2-7; TRBD2 agrees at 15 bases. The CDR3 has 16 residues. Looked up from germline, CDR1 is SGHRS and CDR2 is YFSETQ. J gave up 4 bases and V 4 bases, and 6 bases lay outside the gene matches. CDR3 nucleotide sequence: TGCGCCAGCAGCCTACTGGGACTAGCGGGAGGATACGAGCAGTACGTC. It encodes CASSLLGLAGGYEQYV.

The rearrangement uses TRBV5-5 and TRBJ2-1; 8 nucleotides align to TRBD2. This CDR3 spans 15 amino acids. Germline CDR1 is SGHKS and CDR2 is YYEKEE (reference sequence). V dropped 4 bases and J dropped 4; count of bases not matched to a gene: 7. CDR3 DNA: TGTGCCAGCAGCCTTATAGCGGGACCATACAATGAGCAGTTCTTC. It encodes CASSLIAGPYNEQFF.

Here the CDR3 DNA reads TGTGCCAGCAGCCCTCTAGACAGCACAGATACGCAGTATTTT. Amino acids: CASSPLDSTDTQYF. The chain combines TRBV5-4 with TRBJ2-3; D is unclear. This CDR3 comprises 14 residues. Trimming removed 4 bases from V and 0 bases from J, with 9 bases in between. Germline CDR1 is SGHNT and CDR2 is YYREEE (reference sequence).

The chain links TRBV6-5 to TRBJ1-4, with D possibly matching TRBD1 (5 bases). There are 16 residues in the CDR3. V gave up 0 bases and J gave up 3 bases, with 11 bases separating them. CDR1 MNHEY and CDR2 SVGAGI come from the germline V gene. The CDR3 sequence: CASSYSYRFANEKLFF. The CDR3 coding sequence is TGTGCCAGCAGTTACTCATACAGGTTCGCTAATGAAAAACTGTTTTTT.

CDR3 region: CASSLTQGGANTEAFF. The CDR3, as DNA: TGTGCCAGCAGTTTAACCCAGGGCGGGGCGAACACTGAAGCTTTCTTT. The chain has TRBV28 and TRBJ1-1, with TRBD1 as a possible D gene (5 bases). Germline loops: CDR1 MDHEN, CDR2 SYDVKM. V was pared by 2 bases and J by 1 base, with 14 bases between. This CDR3 has 16 residues. Full variable domain (remainder filled in from reference TRBV28 and TRBJ1-1): DVKVTQSSRYLVKRTGEKVFLECVQDMDHENMFWYRQDPGLGLRLIYFSYDVKMKEKGDIPEGYSVSREKKERFSLILESASTNQTSMYLCASSLTQGGANTEAFFGQGTRLTVV.